The T cell receptor (beta chain) described here comes from a study of T cells in Graves' hyperthyroidism and ophthalmopathy (dated by TCRdb to between 2018 and 2021). About the full investigation: Peripheral blood samples were taken at the time of initial diagnosis, prior to any treatment. After sampling, hyperthyroidism patients received methimazole starting at 30 mg daily, and ophthalmopathy patients received high-dose intravenous methylprednisolone. The 100 discovery patients were randomly split 7:3 into training and test sets. The paper describes TCR Vbeta CDR3 sequencing of fewer than 150 peripheral blood samples, made up of 43 ophthalmopathy patients, around 78 hyperthyroidism patients and roughly 17 progressor patients. Thyroid tissue and blood T-cell repertoires from six or seven Graves' hyperthyroidism patients were also compared in the study. Whether ophthalmopathy could be predicted prospectively was tested in an independent validation cohort made up of about 20 hyperthyroidism patients plus 17 patients who later progressed to ophthalmopathy. TCR V-J signatures able to tell the groups apart were searched for in a discovery cohort of 90 to 100 patients, of whom roughly 42 had Graves' ophthalmopathy and about 55 had stable Graves' hyperthyroidism. Broad study findings and their caveats: Sample size was not statistically predetermined, and blinding of investigators to group allocation was not performed. Ophthalmopathy was separated from stable hyperthyroidism by a 13 V-J signature model, with approximately 90% sensitivity and just over 81% specificity obtained in cross-validation and 80%/75% obtained in testing. In validation, the model predicted progression to ophthalmopathy with 65% to 71% sensitivity and approximately 78% specificity, a median of 6.5 months before onset. Most expanded thyroid clonotypes (frequency above 0.001) were also detected in blood, suggesting blood repertoires may reflect thyroid immune responses.

The V and J ends are trimmed by 5 bases and 5 bases, leaving 8 bases between them. CDR1 and CDR2 (SGDLS, YYNGEE) derive from the germline V gene. Including cysteine and phenylalanine, the CDR3 has 12 amino acids. Kept here is only the CDR3 DNA, which spans 36 bases and is read in frame from base 1. Graves' hyperthyroidism was defined as stable when no progression to ophthalmopathy occurred over 18 months of follow-up. Hyperthyroidism patients were newly diagnosed, had a disease duration of under 2 months, and were aged 18 to 65 years. Exclusion was applied to patients with uncontrolled infections, other autoimmune diseases, pregnancy or lactation. Diagnoses relied on clinical symptoms, serum thyroxine and TRAb, thyroid ultrasound and orbital computed tomography. PBMCs were separated from roughly 9.3 ml of fresh peripheral blood using Ficoll-Paque density gradient centrifugation. Total RNA was extracted with Trizol reagent, and quality was checked on an Agilent 2100 Bioanalyzer.

Note on this clonotype: No antigen is known for it. Nothing much larger sits one base from this clone, and base qualities are not available.

The TCR beta CDR3 regions were amplified from RNA transcripts. For the first round of RT-PCR on the TCR CDR3, the HTBI primer set was used together with the Qiagen OneStep RT-PCR kit. Libraries were constructed in a second round of multiplex PCR, after which size selection and purification were carried out. The libraries were sequenced on an Illumina HiSeq2000 using paired-end 100 bp reads. The authors' pipeline ran thus. Raw data were processed with SOAPnuke, discarding reads with adapters, uncalled bases, mean Phred below 15, or no exact constant-primer or identifier match. High-quality paired reads were merged using COPE v1.2.5, and each unique nucleotide sequence was defined as a clonotype. MiTCR v1.1 was used to align clonotypes to the IMGT TRBV, TRBD and TRBJ reference segments. The analysis was restricted to V-J combinations with a frequency above 0.0001, which together covered 99% to 99.2% of the repertoires. A TCS score was defined as the ratio of F50 (clonal expansion) to E x V (chaos), with BLOSUM62-based TCRdist applied between CDR3 peptides within each V-J. Welch's t-statistics and random forest reduced fewer than 600 V-J features to 13, which were used in a naive Bayes classifier (R e1071). TCRdb's own reprocessing of the public reads used fastp at Q25 and MiXCR and kept productive beta chains. Under each unique CDR3 protein, matching rows form one entry showing the most common genes and DNA. TCRdb, not the authors, supplied the V and J calls. Here the sample has more than 650,000 distinct CDR3 sequences; about 15% occur a single time. The leading ten clones occupy 10% of the sample.

Source material: blood. This sequence originates from a woman aged 18-29 years with Graves' hyperthyroidism. The rearrangement joined TRBV9 to TRBJ2-1; no D segment can be confidently identified. The CDR3 protein is CASRNWDNEQFF. The nucleotides read TGTGCCAGCAGGAATTGGGACAATGAGCAGTTCTTC.